This is a list of T cell receptor beta chains from one sample in a study of shared clonotypes between healthy human individuals. Data came from immunoSEQ multiplex PCR; TCRdb stores just in-frame clones and leaves some out. The table shows more than 2,000,000 clones, with roughly nine tenths occurring only once. The material sequenced was naive CD4+ T cells sorted from blood. These receptors were obtained from a man in his late teens or twenties in good health. Each CDR3 is given with its conserved first and last residue. The order of the fields is V gene, D gene, J gene, clone size, CDR3 DNA, CDR3 protein. A D gene is named only where the DNA matches it firmly. Not every row has a clone size; where given, it reads once, few, many or a size class.

>TRBV5-6|NA|TRBJ1-6|NA
TGTGCCAGCAGCTCGCTTCGGTGGGCCTATAATTCACCCCTCCACTTT
CASSSLRWAYNSPLHF
>TRBV5-1|TRBD1|TRBJ1-5|NA
TGCGCCAGCAGCCCTGAACCGGGACAGGGCAATCAGCCCCAGCATTTT
CASSPEPGQGNQPQHF
>TRBV29-1|NA|TRBJ2-1|NA
TGCAGCGTTGTACAGTTCAATGAGCAGTTCTTC
CSVVQFNEQFF
>TRBV5-6|NA|TRBJ2-3|NA
TGTGCCAGCAGCTTGACTAGCCGCGTGGATACGCAGTATTTT
CASSLTSRVDTQYF
>TRBV5-1|NA|TRBJ2-1|NA
TGCGCCAGCAGCTCATACTCCTACAATGAGCAGTTCTTC
CASSSYSYNEQFF
>TRBV18|NA|TRBJ1-6|NA
TGTGCCAGCTCACTACAAGGGACCTCCCTGATAGCCCTCCACTTT
CASSLQGTSLIALHF
>TRBV11-3|TRBD2|TRBJ2-1|NA
TGTGCCAGCAGCTTAGATACGGGGGGGCAGTTCTTC
CASSLDTGGQFF
>TRBV29-1|TRBD2|TRBJ2-7|NA
TGCAGCGCAGAACCAGCGGGAGGCTCCTCCTACGAGCAGTACTTC
CSAEPAGGSSYEQYF
>TRBV7-8|NA|TRBJ2-7|NA
TGTGCCAGCAGCTTACCTAGCCTTCTCTACGAGCAGTACTTC
CASSLPSLLYEQYF
>TRBV27|TRBD1|TRBJ1-2|NA
TGTGCCAGCAGTGCCGGGACAGGCCCAAGTTTTCTGGGCTACACCTTC
CASSAGTGPSFLGYTF
>TRBV18|NA|TRBJ1-4|NA
TGTGCCAGCTCACCGGTGAGCGAGGGAGAAAAACTGTTTTTT
CASSPVSEGEKLFF
>TRBV2|TRBD2|TRBJ2-5|NA
TGTGCCAGCAGTGTGGGTAGCGGGGGAGAGACCCAGTACTTC
CASSVGSGGETQYF
>TRBV30|NA|TRBJ2-3|NA
TGTGCCTGGAGTAGGTTAGGAACAGACACAGATACGCAGTATTTT
CAWSRLGTDTDTQYF
>TRBV19|TRBD1|TRBJ2-5|NA
TGTGCCAGTAGTACCGGACAGGGCAGAGAGACCCAGTACTTC
CASSTGQGRETQYF
>TRBV5-1|NA|TRBJ1-4|NA
TGCGCCAGCAGCTCTGGACCCACAACTAATGAAAAACTGTTTTTT
CASSSGPTTNEKLFF
>TRBV5-8|NA|TRBJ1-2|NA
TGTGCCAGCAGCTTGGGGGAGGGTCAACTCTATGGCTACACCTTC
CASSLGEGQLYGYTF
>TRBV5-1|TRBD1|TRBJ2-5|few
TGCGCCAGCAGCTGGGGACAGGACCAAGAGACCCAGTACTTC
CASSWGQDQETQYF
>TRBV4-2|TRBD1|TRBJ1-6|NA
TGTGCCAGCAGCCAAGATCGGGGACAGAACAATTCACCCCTCCACTTT
CASSQDRGQNNSPLHF
>TRBV7-2|NA|TRBJ1-1|once
TGTGCCAGCAGCTCCAGCCAGGACCCCACCTCTGAAGCTTTCTTT
CASSSSQDPTSEAFF
>TRBV5-1|NA|TRBJ2-2|NA
TGCGCCAGCAGCCCCGACGGAACTAGTTTAGCCGGGGAGCTGTTTTTT
CASSPDGTSLAGELFF
>TRBV29-1|NA|TRBJ2-7|NA
TGCAGCGTTTTTAGGGTGGGGGAGCAGTACTTC
CSVFRVGEQYF
>TRBV28|NA|TRBJ1-5|NA
TGTGCCAGCAGTCGCTCTAAAGTAGGGGGAGCGGATCAGCCCCAGCATTTT
CASSRSKVGGADQPQHF
>TRBV30|NA|TRBJ1-6|few
TGTGCCTGGAGTGTATCCGGAATCGACCTCCACTTT
CAWSVSGIDLHF
>TRBV5-1|NA|TRBJ2-5|NA
TGCGCCAGCAGCCCCGTCAGGGGCGGGGGAACCCAAGAGACCCAGTACTTC
CASSPVRGGGTQETQYF
>TRBV6-1|TRBD1|TRBJ2-7|NA
TGTGCCAGCAAAGGACAGGGGGCATCCTCCTACGAGCAGTACTTC
CASKGQGASSYEQYF
>TRBV5-1|NA|TRBJ1-2|NA
TGCGCCAGCAGCCAGGCGGTGGGTGCCTATGGCTACACCTTC
CASSQAVGAYGYTF
>TRBV11-2|NA|TRBJ2-2|once
TGTGCCAGCAGTTCCAGACAGGACATACGGACCGGGGAGCTGTTTTTT
CASSSRQDIRTGELFF
>TRBV5-1|TRBD1|TRBJ1-1|NA
TGCGCCAGCAGCTTGACAGGGGTCACCGAAGCTTTCTTT
CASSLTGVTEAFF
>TRBV7-2|TRBD1|TRBJ2-3|few
TGTGCCAGCAGCTTTGGGACAGGGGGCGCAGATACGCAGTATTTT
CASSFGTGGADTQYF
>TRBV28|TRBD1|TRBJ1-2|NA
TGTGCCACCAAGGGATCGACAGGGGGTTGGGGCTACACCTTC
CATKGSTGGWGYTF
>TRBV19|TRBD1|TRBJ2-5|once
TGTGCCAGTAGTATTATGGCAGGGGGGACCCAGTACTTC
CASSIMAGGTQYF
>TRBV18|TRBD1|TRBJ1-4|once
TGTGCCAGCTCTCTTGACAGGGTGCCTAATGAAAAACTGTTTTTT
CASSLDRVPNEKLFF
>TRBV19|NA|TRBJ1-1|few
TGTGCCAGTAGTATGACGGGGTTTACTGAAGCTTTCTTT
CASSMTGFTEAFF
>TRBV6-6|TRBD1|TRBJ2-7|NA
TGTGCCAGCAGAGGGACAGGTGCTTTCTACGAGCAGTACTTC
CASRGTGAFYEQYF
>TRBV19|NA|TRBJ1-2|NA
TGTGCCAGTAGTGTGGGACACCAGCCTAACTATGGCTACACCTTC
CASSVGHQPNYGYTF